The clone carrying this TCR beta chain was detected only once. CDR1 and CDR2 (germline): SNHLY, FYNNEI. Trimming pared 5 bases from V and 6 bases from J, leaving 20 bases between. The CDR3 totals 15 residues. This entry is derived from a study of blood T cell repertoires in COVID-19. Study background: COVID-19 samples collected from the United States, Italy and Spain covered acute and convalescent phases. Sources were T cells, B-cell-depleted T cells, or PBMCs; the material itself was cDNA or gDNA.

Per the study methods: Estimated nucleated cell counts came from reference gene primer amplification. The data were produced by immunoSEQ multiplex PCR, yet TCRdb's version contains in-frame clones alone and is incomplete. The V and J calls and the clone size are those of that table, but D and trimming were determined from the DNA. The table records some 120,000 clones, 90% of them present only once. This sequence joins TRBV2 and TRBJ2-7; maybe TRBD2 (6 bases). The sequencing sample was made of peripheral blood. The receptor was isolated from a human donor with active COVID-19. The donor label of this sample is uncertain. The CDR3 loop reads CASSLRRTMAGEQYF. DNA of the CDR3: TGTGCCAGCAGTTTGAGACGGACTATGGCGGGCGAGCAGTACTTC.